This T cell receptor beta chain was recorded in a study of T cell responses to AZD1222 COVID-19 vaccine. The CDR3 consists of 12 residues. Germline V gene data show CDR1 as MNHEY and CDR2 as SMNVEV (reference sequence). The germline V and J ends were trimmed by 6 bases and 6 bases, with 11 bases remaining between them. Clones were read by immunoSEQ multiplex PCR, and TCRdb kept only the in-frame ones, dropping some. The sample lists around 120,000 clones; around 92% were seen once. The sequence derives from an adult in good health. The material was peripheral blood, obtained on day 0 of AZD1222 vaccination. The rearrangement links TRBV27 to TRBJ1-1; D gene uncertain. The CDR3 sequence: CASSRWGAEAFF. The CDR3 DNA reads as TGTGCCAGCAGCCGCTGGGGTGCTGAAGCTTTCTTT.